A single T cell receptor beta chain is shown here with its context. Original processing notes: Using reference gene primer amplification, nucleated cell counts were estimated. Produced via immunoSEQ multiplex PCR; TCRdb's table is partial and in-frame only. Clonal size and the V and J genes are those of that table, whereas D and trimming came from the DNA. The table records some 530,000 clones, approximately 85% of them present only once. Germline CDR1 SGHAT, CDR2 FQNNGV. With 0 bases clipped from V and 3 bases from J, the junction kept 3 bases outside the gene matches. CDR3 length: 15 amino acids. The data stem from a study of blood T cell repertoires in COVID-19. Turning to the study itself: Sites across the United States, Italy and Spain contributed samples from acute and convalescent COVID-19. T cells, B-cell-depleted T cells, or PBMCs supplied cDNA or gDNA.

V gene TRBV11-2 combines with J gene TRBJ2-3; 7 nucleotides agree with TRBD2. The TCR sequence derives from a human donor in a cohort sampled during active COVID-19. Sequencing was carried out using peripheral blood. CDR3 sequence (DNA): TGTGCCAGCAGCTTAGAGGCGGGAGCAACAGATACGCAGTATTTT. It specifies CASSLEAGATDTQYF.